Reported below is one T cell receptor beta chain. The sample is drawn from a study of blood T cell repertoires in COVID-19. The CDR3 length is 17 residues. With 5 bases clipped from V and 1 base from J, the junction kept 9 bases outside the gene matches. The germline CDR1 and CDR2 sequences are SGHTA and FQGNSA. As originally analysed: Nucleated cell number was recorded as an estimate derived from reference gene primer amplification. Generated by immunoSEQ multiplex PCR, the TCRdb table keeps only in-frame clones and is missing some. V and J calls and clone size are as listed in that table; D and trimming were resolved from the DNA. The sample has about 170,000 clones, around 82% seen once. Participant ages covered roughly 18 to 89 years across 24 US areas. Cohort assignment relied on participant-reported clinical history.

The chain couples TRBV7-2 to TRBJ2-7; 12 bases map to TRBD1. The sample comprised PBMCs or T cells enriched from blood (not recorded which). This receptor was obtained from a woman between 45 and 60 years old in a cohort exposed to, infected with or recovered from COVID-19 (not recorded which). CDR3 coding DNA: TGTGCCAGCAGCGAAAGTCTGGGACAGGGGGCTTCCTACGAGCAGTACTTC. Protein: CASSESLGQGASYEQYF.